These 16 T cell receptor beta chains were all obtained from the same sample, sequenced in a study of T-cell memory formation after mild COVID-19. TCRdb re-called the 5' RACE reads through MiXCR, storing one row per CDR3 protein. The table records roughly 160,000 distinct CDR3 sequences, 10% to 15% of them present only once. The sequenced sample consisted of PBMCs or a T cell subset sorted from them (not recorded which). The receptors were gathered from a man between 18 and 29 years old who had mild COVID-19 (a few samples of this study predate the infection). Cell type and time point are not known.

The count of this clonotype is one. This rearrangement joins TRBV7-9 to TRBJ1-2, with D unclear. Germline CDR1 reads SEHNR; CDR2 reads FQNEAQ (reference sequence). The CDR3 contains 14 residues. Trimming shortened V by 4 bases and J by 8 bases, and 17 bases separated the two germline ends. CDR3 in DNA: TGTGCCAGCAGCTCCCCTGAGGCGGTGTGGGGCTACACCTTC. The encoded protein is CASSSPEAVWGYTF.

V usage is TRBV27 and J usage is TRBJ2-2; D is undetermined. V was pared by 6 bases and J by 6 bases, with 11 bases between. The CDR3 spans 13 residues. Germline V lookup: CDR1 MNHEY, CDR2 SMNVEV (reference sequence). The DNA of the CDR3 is TGTGCCAGCAGACTCCGTGGGTCCGGGGAGCTGTTTTTT. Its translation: CASRLRGSGELFF.

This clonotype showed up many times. CDR3: CASSSTYNEQFF. CDR3 in DNA: TGCGCCAGCAGCTCAACCTACAATGAGCAGTTCTTC. The chain combines TRBV5-1 with TRBJ2-1; D gene uncertain. V was pared by 3 bases and J by 2 bases, with 3 bases between. Germline values: CDR1 SGHRS, CDR2 YFSETQ. The CDR3 runs 12 residues.

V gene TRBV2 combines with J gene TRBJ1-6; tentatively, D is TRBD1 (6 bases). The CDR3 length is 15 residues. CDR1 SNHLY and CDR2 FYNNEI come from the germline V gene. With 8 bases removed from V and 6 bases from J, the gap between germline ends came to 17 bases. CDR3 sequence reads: CASVLGGTRNSPLHF. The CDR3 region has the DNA TGTGCCAGCGTACTTGGCGGGACACGTAATTCACCCCTCCACTTT.

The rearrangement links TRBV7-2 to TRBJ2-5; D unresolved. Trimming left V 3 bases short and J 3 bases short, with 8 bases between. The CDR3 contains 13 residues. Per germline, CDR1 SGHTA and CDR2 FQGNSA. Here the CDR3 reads CASSLGFEETQYF. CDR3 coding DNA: TGTGCCAGCAGCTTGGGCTTTGAAGAGACCCAGTACTTC.

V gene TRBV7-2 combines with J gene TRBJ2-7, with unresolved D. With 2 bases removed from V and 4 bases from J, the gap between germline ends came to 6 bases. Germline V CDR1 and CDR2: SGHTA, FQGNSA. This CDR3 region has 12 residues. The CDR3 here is CASSLRPYEQYF. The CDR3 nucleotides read TGTGCCAGCAGCTTAAGGCCTTACGAGCAGTACTTC.

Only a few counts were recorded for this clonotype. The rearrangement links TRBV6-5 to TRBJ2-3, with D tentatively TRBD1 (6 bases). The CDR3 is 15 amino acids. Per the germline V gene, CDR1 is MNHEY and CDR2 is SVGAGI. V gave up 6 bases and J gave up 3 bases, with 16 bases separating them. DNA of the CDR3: TGTGCCAGCAGCGACCAGGGGCGCGGAACAGATACGCAGTATTTT. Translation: CASSDQGRGTDTQYF.

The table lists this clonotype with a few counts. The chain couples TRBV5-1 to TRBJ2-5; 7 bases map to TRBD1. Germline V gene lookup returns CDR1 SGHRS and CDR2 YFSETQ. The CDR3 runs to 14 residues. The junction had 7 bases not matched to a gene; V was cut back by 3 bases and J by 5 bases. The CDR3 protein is CASSSPGQPETQYF. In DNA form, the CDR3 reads TGCGCCAGCAGCTCCCCGGGACAGCCGGAGACCCAGTACTTC.

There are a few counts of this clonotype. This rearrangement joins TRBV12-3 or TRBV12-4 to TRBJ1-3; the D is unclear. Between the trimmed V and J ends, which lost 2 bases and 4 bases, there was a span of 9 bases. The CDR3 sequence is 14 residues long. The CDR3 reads CASSLRAPGNTIYF. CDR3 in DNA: TGTGCCAGCAGTTTAAGGGCGCCCGGAAACACCATATATTTT.

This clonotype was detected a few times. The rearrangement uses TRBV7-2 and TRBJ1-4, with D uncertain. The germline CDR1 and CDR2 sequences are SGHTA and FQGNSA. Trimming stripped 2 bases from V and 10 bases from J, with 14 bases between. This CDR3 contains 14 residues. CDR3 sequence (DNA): TGTGCCAGCAGCTTATCCCGGGATCTAGGAAAACTGTTTTTT. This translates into CASSLSRDLGKLFF.

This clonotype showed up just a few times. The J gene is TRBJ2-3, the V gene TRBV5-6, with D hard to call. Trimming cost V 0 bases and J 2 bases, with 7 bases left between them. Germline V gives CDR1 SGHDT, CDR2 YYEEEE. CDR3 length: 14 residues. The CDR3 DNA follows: TGTGCCAGCAGCTTGGGGGCCCACACAGATACGCAGTATTTT. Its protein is CASSLGAHTDTQYF. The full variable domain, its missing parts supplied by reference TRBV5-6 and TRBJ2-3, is DAGVTQSPTHLIKTRGQQVTLRCSPKSGHDTVSWYQQALGQGPQFIFQYYEEEERQRGNFPDRFSGHQFPNYSSELNVNALLLGDSALYLCASSLGAHTDTQYFGPGTRLTVL.

CDR3 amino acids: CASSLVGFAEETQYF. CDR3 nucleotides: TGTGCCAGCAGCTTAGTGGGGTTCGCCGAAGAGACCCAGTACTTC. This rearrangement joins TRBV7-3 to TRBJ2-5; no reliable D call. Per the germline V gene, CDR1 is SGHTA and CDR2 is FQGTGA. CDR3 length: 15 residues. The V and J ends lost 2 bases and 3 bases respectively, with 13 bases between them. The entire variable domain, with the rest obtained from reference TRBV7-3 and TRBJ2-5, is as follows: GAGVSQTPSNKVTEKGKYVELRCDPISGHTALYWYRQSLGQGPEFLIYFQGTGAADDSGLPNDRFFAVRPEGSVSTLKIQRTERGDSAVYLCASSLVGFAEETQYFGPGTRLLVL.

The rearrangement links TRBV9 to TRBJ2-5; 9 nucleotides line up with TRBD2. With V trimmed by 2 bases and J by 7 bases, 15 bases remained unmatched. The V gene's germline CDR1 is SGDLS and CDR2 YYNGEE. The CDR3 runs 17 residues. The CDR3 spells CASSVQGGGATDRTQYF. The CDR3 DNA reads TGTGCCAGCAGCGTGCAAGGCGGGGGGGCTACCGACAGGACCCAGTACTTC.

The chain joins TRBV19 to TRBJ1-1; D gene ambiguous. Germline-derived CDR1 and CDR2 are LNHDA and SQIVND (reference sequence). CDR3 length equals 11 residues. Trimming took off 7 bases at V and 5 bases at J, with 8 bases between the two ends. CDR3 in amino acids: CASKVGTEAFF. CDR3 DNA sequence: TGTGCCAGTAAGGTAGGAACTGAAGCTTTCTTT.

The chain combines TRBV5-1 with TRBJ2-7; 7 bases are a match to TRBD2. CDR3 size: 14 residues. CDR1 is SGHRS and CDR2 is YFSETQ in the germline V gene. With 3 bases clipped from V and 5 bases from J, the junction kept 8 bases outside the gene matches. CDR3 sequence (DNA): TGCGCCAGCAGCTCGGCGGGACTATTGGACGAGCAGTACTTC. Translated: CASSSAGLLDEQYF.

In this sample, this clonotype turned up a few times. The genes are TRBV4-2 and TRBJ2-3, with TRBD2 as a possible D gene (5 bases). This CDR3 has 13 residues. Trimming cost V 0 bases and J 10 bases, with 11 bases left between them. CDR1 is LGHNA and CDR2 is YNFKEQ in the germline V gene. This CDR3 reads CASSQESSLPQYF. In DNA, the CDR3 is TGTGCCAGCAGCCAAGAGTCTAGCCTACCGCAGTATTTT.